These 30 T cell receptor beta chains were sequenced from one sample in a study of response to subunit inactivated influenza vaccine. TCRdb processed the RT-PCR reads anew with MiXCR; each CDR3 protein has one entry. Of 450,000 to 600,000 distinct CDR3 sequences listed, 6% to 9% were seen once; the top ten hold 10% to 15%. Material: PBMCs from blood, obtained about 23 months after vaccination. The receptors derive from a man aged 45 to 75 who received an inactivated influenza vaccine.

V and J are TRBV28 and TRBJ1-2, with a possible D match to TRBD1 (6 bases). CDR1 is MDHEN, CDR2 SYDVKM, per germline. This CDR3 has 13 amino acids. V shed 10 bases and J shed 5 bases, with 17 bases lying between them. This chain's CDR3 is CATRPSQGYGYTF. CDR3 sequence (DNA): TGTGCCACCAGGCCCTCTCAGGGGTATGGCTACACCTTC.

The V gene is TRBV25-1, the J gene TRBJ2-1; 10 bases fit TRBD2. This CDR3 contains 15 residues. CDR1 is MGHDK, CDR2 SYGVNS, per germline. The ends lost 0 bases at V and 6 bases at J; junction bases unmatched: 2. The CDR3 is CASSEYSGGANEQFF. The DNA of the CDR3 is TGTGCCAGCAGTGAATACAGCGGGGGGGCCAATGAGCAGTTCTTC.

This rearrangement joins TRBV27 to TRBJ2-7; D is possibly TRBD1 or TRBD2 (6 bases each). The CDR3 extends over 15 amino acids. Trimming took off 4 bases at V and 4 bases at J, with 17 bases between the two ends. The germline CDR1 and CDR2 sequences are MNHEY and SMNVEV (reference sequence). The CDR3 bases are TGTGCCAGCAGTTCAGGAGGGGGTGGTACGTACGAGCAGTACTTC. Translation: CASSSGGGGTYEQYF.

There are many counts of this clonotype. J is TRBJ2-1 and V is TRBV27; D possibly corresponds to TRBD2 (5 bases). The CDR3 extends over 14 amino acids. Germline CDR1 reads MNHEY; CDR2 reads SMNVEV (reference sequence). V dropped 2 bases and J dropped 7 bases, with 12 bases sitting between them. The CDR3 loop is CASSLRGGVNEQFF. The CDR3 nucleotides are TGTGCCAGCAGTTTACGGGGTGGCGTGAATGAGCAGTTCTTC.

This clonotype was counted a few times. The chain employs TRBV18 and TRBJ2-5, with unresolved D. The length of the CDR3 is 14 residues. The V end lost 1 base, the J end lost 4 bases, and 10 bases lay between the germline ends. Germline V gene sequence: CDR1 KGHSH, CDR2 LQKENI. The CDR3 here is CASSPLWGAETQYF. The CDR3 DNA sequence: TGTGCCAGCTCACCACTCTGGGGTGCAGAGACCCAGTACTTC.

The sample holds a few counts of this clonotype. The CDR3 DNA reads TGTGCCAGCAGTTCGGGAGTTAGGGCACAGTTCTTC. Its protein product is CASSSGVRAQFF. This rearrangement joins TRBV6-2 or TRBV6-3 to TRBJ2-1, with D possibly being TRBD2 (6 bases). This CDR3 comprises 12 residues. Trimming shortened V by 4 bases and J by 13 bases, and 14 bases separated the two germline ends. Germline V gene sequence: CDR1 MNHEY, CDR2 SVGEGT.

J is TRBJ1-5 and V is TRBV20-1, with a possible D match to TRBD1 (5 bases). Germline V gene lookup returns CDR1 DFQATT and CDR2 SNEGSKA (reference sequence). With 6 bases removed from V and 0 bases from J, the gap between germline ends came to 15 bases. The CDR3 has 15 amino acids. CDR3 DNA: TGCAGTGCAGAGACTCCAGGGTATAGCAATCAGCCCCAGCATTTT. As protein: CSAETPGYSNQPQHF.

This clonotype was seen a few times. The chain uses TRBV24-1 and TRBJ2-1; D not resolved. The germline gives CDR1 KGHDR, CDR2 SFDVKD. Deletions cut 1 base from V and 0 bases from J, with 9 bases between. This CDR3 is built from 16 residues. CDR3 protein: CATSDLDRRSYNEQFF. The CDR3, as DNA: TGTGCCACCAGTGATTTAGACCGTCGCTCCTACAATGAGCAGTTCTTC.

The rearrangement uses TRBV11-1 and TRBJ2-1, with D possibly matching TRBD2 (6 bases). V was cut by 5 bases and J by 15 bases, with 20 bases left in between. Germline CDR1 SGHAT, CDR2 FQDESV (reference sequence). The CDR3 runs 13 residues. The CDR3, as DNA: TGTGCCAGCAGCGCGTCCCGGGACTTCCCTCCGTTCTTC. Translation gives CASSASRDFPPFF.

The table lists this clonotype with a few counts. The J gene is TRBJ2-3, the V gene TRBV5-5; the match to TRBD1 covers 8 bases. Germline CDR1 and CDR2: SGHKS and YYEKEE (reference sequence). V lost 0 bases and J lost 6; bases outside the gene matches: 9. CDR3 size: 16 residues. The CDR3 nucleotides are TGTGCCAGCAGCTTGGGACAGGGGATTGGTGCTGATACGCAGTATTTT. Encoded protein: CASSLGQGIGADTQYF.

This clonotype was observed a few times. V is TRBV15 and J is TRBJ1-5; D is ambiguous. Germline lookup yields CDR1 LNHNV and CDR2 YYDKDF (reference sequence). CDR3 length: 14 amino acids. V was shortened by 3 bases and J by 2 bases, with 8 bases between the two germline ends. The chain's CDR3 is CATSSRRGNQPQHF. CDR3 nucleotide sequence: TGTGCCACCAGCAGCCGAAGGGGCAATCAGCCCCAGCATTTT.

The chain couples TRBV5-1 to TRBJ1-2; D is undetermined. V was pared by 0 bases and J by 4 bases, with 13 bases between. The germline V gene encodes CDR1 SGHRS and CDR2 YFSETQ. The CDR3 totals 15 residues. The CDR3 is CASSLANHAGYGYTF. The CDR3 region has the DNA TGCGCCAGCAGCTTGGCCAATCACGCCGGCTATGGCTACACCTTC.

This clonotype showed up just a few times. This sequence joins TRBV5-1 and TRBJ2-2; D is ambiguous. The V end lost 1 base, the J end lost 1 base, and 8 bases lay between the germline ends. The CDR3 covers 15 residues. The V gene's germline CDR1 is SGHRS and CDR2 YFSETQ. The CDR3 sequence is CASSLSQRNTGELFF. CDR3 DNA: TGCGCCAGCAGCTTGTCGCAGCGGAACACCGGGGAGCTGTTTTTT.

This chain connects TRBV7-9 to TRBJ2-5, with D tentatively TRBD2 (5 bases). Trimming took 4 bases from V and 1 from J, leaving 10 bases between them. This CDR3 is built from 14 residues. Germline-derived CDR1 and CDR2 are SEHNR and FQNEAQ (reference sequence). The CDR3 loop reads CASSSPGFQETQYF. The CDR3 DNA follows: TGTGCCAGCAGCTCCCCGGGATTCCAAGAGACCCAGTACTTC.

The table lists this clonotype with a few counts. This chain links TRBV19 with TRBJ2-3; tentatively, D is TRBD2 (6 bases). The CDR3 length is 14 residues. From germline, CDR1 is LNHDA and CDR2 SQIVND (reference sequence). V was trimmed by 10 bases and J by 2 bases, leaving 16 bases between them. CDR3 in DNA: TGTGCCACCACTCGGCGGGGAGACACAGATACGCAGTATTTT. This encodes CATTRRGDTDTQYF.

This clonotype was observed at least ten times. The V gene is TRBV30, the J gene TRBJ2-7, with 8 bases matching TRBD1. With V trimmed by 3 bases and J by 5 bases, 6 bases remained unmatched. The CDR3 spans 13 residues. The germline V gene encodes CDR1 GTSNPN and CDR2 SVGIG (reference sequence). The CDR3 sequence: CAWSRDRGDEQYF. Here the CDR3 DNA reads TGTGCCTGGAGCCGAGACAGGGGCGACGAGCAGTACTTC.

This clonotype has more than one count but fewer than ten. J is TRBJ1-6 and V is TRBV28, with 9 bases identical to TRBD1. The V gene's germline CDR1 is MDHEN and CDR2 SYDVKM. After removal of 5 bases from V and 9 bases from J, the junction contained 14 bases not matched to a gene. The CDR3 is 17 residues long. The CDR3 region is CASSPPGTGLSGSPLHF. In nucleotides, the CDR3 is TGTGCCAGCAGTCCCCCCGGGACAGGGCTTTCGGGTTCACCCCTCCACTTT.

Many counts were recorded for this clonotype. V usage is TRBV20-1 and J usage is TRBJ2-3; TRBD1 agrees at 8 bases. Per the germline V gene, CDR1 is DFQATT and CDR2 is SNEGSKA (reference sequence). Trimming cost V 4 bases and J 1 base; bases outside gene matches: 7. This CDR3 is 15 amino acids long. The CDR3 is CSATGPTGGTDTQYF. The CDR3 nucleotides read TGCAGTGCTACGGGACCGACAGGGGGCACAGATACGCAGTATTTT.

The table lists this clonotype with many counts. The chain is built from TRBV29-1 and TRBJ2-3; TRBD2 matches 9 bases. The germline V gene has CDR1 SQVTM and CDR2 ANQGSEA. Trimming at V came to 5 bases and at J to 5 bases, leaving 8 bases not matched to a gene. The CDR3 is 14 residues long. CDR3 DNA: TGCAGCGTTTTAGGCGGGGGGGCCTTAGATACGCAGTATTTT. Residues: CSVLGGGALDTQYF.

The V gene is TRBV7-2, the J gene TRBJ2-7; TRBD1 aligns across 8 bases. The CDR3 is 15 amino acids. The germline CDR1 and CDR2 sequences are SGHTA and FQGNSA. V lost 2 bases to trimming and J lost 2 bases; unmatched junction nucleotides: 5. CDR3 sequence: CASSLQGAATYEQYF. The CDR3 bases are TGTGCCAGCAGCTTACAGGGGGCGGCAACCTACGAGCAGTACTTC.

The chain couples TRBV29-1 to TRBJ1-1, with D maybe TRBD1 (6 bases). Germline CDR1 SQVTM, CDR2 ANQGSEA. CDR3 length equals 13 residues. Trimming pared 8 bases from V and 5 bases from J, leaving 18 bases between. CDR3 nucleotides: TGCAGCCCGCGGACAGCGGATGGGACTGAAGCTTTCTTT. It translates to CSPRTADGTEAFF.

This clonotype showed up many times. The chain is built from TRBV15 and TRBJ2-7; 8 positions agree with TRBD1. The V and J ends lost 1 base and 3 bases, in that order; junction bases with no gene match: 2. The CDR3 totals 14 residues. The germline V gene encodes CDR1 LNHNV and CDR2 YYDKDF (reference sequence). The CDR3 protein is CATSRGTGNYEQYF. In DNA, the CDR3 is TGTGCCACCAGCAGAGGGACAGGGAACTACGAGCAGTACTTC. Based on the CDR3 plus reference TRBV15 and TRBJ2-7, the full variable domain is DAMVIQNPRYQVTQFGKPVTLSCSQTLNHNVMYWYQQKSSQAPKLLFHYYDKDFNNEADTPDNFQSRRPNTSFCFLDIRSPGLGDTAMYLCATSRGTGNYEQYFGPGTRLTVT.

This clonotype has at least ten counts. CDR3 sequence (DNA): TGCAGTGCTAGAGCGGAACTAGCCAAAAACATTCAGTACTTC. It encodes CSARAELAKNIQYF. The chain has TRBV20-1 and TRBJ2-4, with D unresolved. Trimming left V 1 base short and J 0 bases short, with 7 bases between. There are 14 residues in the CDR3. The germline gives CDR1 DFQATT, CDR2 SNEGSKA (reference sequence).

This clonotype was observed many times. The genes are TRBV5-1 and TRBJ2-2; 8 nucleotides agree with TRBD1. Per the germline V gene, CDR1 is SGHRS and CDR2 is YFSETQ. The length of the CDR3 is 16 residues. The V gene end was trimmed by 4 bases and the J gene end by 1 base; junction bases not matched to a gene: 6. The CDR3 protein is CASSPRTGWNTGELFF. For the CDR3, the DNA is TGCGCCAGCAGCCCCCGGACAGGGTGGAACACCGGGGAGCTGTTTTTT.

The V and J genes are TRBV3-1 and TRBJ2-7; 7 bases fit TRBD2. In germline, CDR1 is LGHDT, CDR2 YNNKEL (reference sequence). V lost 3 bases and J lost 2; bases outside the gene matches: 4. This CDR3 spans 14 amino acids. DNA for the CDR3: TGTGCCAGCAGCCAGGCTGGGACTACCTACGAGCAGTACTTC. It yields the protein CASSQAGTTYEQYF.

This clonotype was counted only a few times. V usage is TRBV6-2 or TRBV6-3 and J usage is TRBJ2-1; TRBD1 matches 10 bases. Germline CDR1 and CDR2: MNHEY and SVGEGT. This CDR3 has 13 amino acids. V dropped 2 bases and J dropped 12; count of bases not matched to a gene: 4. This chain's CDR3 is CASSYGTGVRQFF. The CDR3 coding sequence is TGTGCCAGCAGTTACGGGACAGGGGTACGGCAGTTCTTC.

This chain connects TRBV4-2 to TRBJ2-4, with D maybe TRBD2 (6 bases). CDR3 size: 15 residues. Trimming pared 2 bases from V and 1 base from J, leaving 9 bases between. The germline CDR1 and CDR2 sequences are LGHNA and YNFKEQ. CDR3 sequence (DNA): TGTGCCAGCAGCCAAACCCGGGGGGCCAAAAACATTCAGTACTTC. Encoded protein: CASSQTRGAKNIQYF.

This chain uses TRBV5-1 with TRBJ2-7; TRBD2 is a possible D gene (6 bases). The V gene's germline CDR1 is SGHRS and CDR2 YFSETQ. The CDR3 is 16 amino acids. The V gene lost 0 bases and the J gene lost 1 base, with 14 bases spanning the gap. DNA for the CDR3: TGCGCCAGCAGCTTGGCTGTGGGCGCGGGGTCCTACGAGCAGTACTTC. It codes for CASSLAVGAGSYEQYF.

This clonotype was seen a few times. The gene calls are TRBV20-1 and TRBJ2-4; no reliable D call. Per germline, CDR1 DFQATT and CDR2 SNEGSKA (reference sequence). V lost 3 bases to trimming and J lost 6 bases, with 9 bases between them. The CDR3 runs 12 residues. CDR3 loop: CSASSGRNIQYF. The CDR3 region has the DNA TGCAGTGCTAGCTCCGGACGAAACATTCAGTACTTC.

The table lists this clonotype with a few counts. V gene TRBV6-5 combines with J gene TRBJ1-1; D may be TRBD1 (6 bases). Germline-derived CDR1 and CDR2 are MNHEY and SVGAGI. V lost 2 bases to trimming and J lost 8 bases, with 9 bases between them. This CDR3 comprises 12 residues. The CDR3 DNA follows: TGTGCCAGCAGTTACCCTGGACAGGAAGCTTTCTTT. Protein product: CASSYPGQEAFF.